One sample yielded the 13 T cell receptor beta chains listed below, sequenced in a study of preoperative IRX-2 immunotherapy in early breast cancer. Stated treatment: preoperative locoregional IRX-2 cytokine immunotherapy. Measured with immunoSEQ multiplex PCR; TCRdb has only the in-frame clones, and not every one. The sample holds about 7,700 clones, 80% seen once. The sample was tumor tissue, taken after IRX-2 immunotherapy. Source of these receptors: a human donor with breast cancer.

The V and J genes are TRBV6-8 and TRBJ2-1, with 13 bases identical to TRBD2. The CDR3 consists of 16 residues. Trimming cost V 5 bases and J 6 bases; bases outside gene matches: 7. Germline V gives CDR1 MNHGY, CDR2 SAAAGT. In nucleotides, the CDR3 is TGTGCCAGCAGTCGAAGGACTAGCGGGGGTCTCAATGAGCAGTTCTTC. Translated: CASSRRTSGGLNEQFF.

This clone has just a few counts. This chain uses TRBV6-8 with TRBJ2-7; 8 bases are shared with TRBD1. The junction had 13 bases not matched to a gene; V was cut back by 6 bases and J by 3 bases. Germline V gene lookup returns CDR1 MNHGY and CDR2 SAAAGT. The CDR3 loop spans 16 amino acids. CDR3 sequence: CASSYEQTGTGYEQYF. Here the CDR3 DNA reads TGTGCCAGCAGCTATGAACAAACCGGGACAGGCTACGAGCAGTACTTC.

The V call is TRBV19, the J call TRBJ1-5, with 9 positions matching TRBD1. Per the germline V gene, CDR1 is LNHDA and CDR2 is SQIVND (reference sequence). Losses at the gene ends were 2 bases for V and 0 bases for J; bases not matched to a gene: 11. The CDR3 contains 19 residues. This CDR3 reads CASSILRTGAKNSNQPQHF. In nucleotides, the CDR3 is TGTGCCAGTAGTATACTCCGGACAGGGGCGAAAAATAGCAATCAGCCCCAGCATTTT.

This chain uses TRBV7-7 with TRBJ1-5, with 9 bases lining up with TRBD1. The CDR3 sequence is 15 residues long. CDR1 SSHAT and CDR2 FNYEAQ come from the germline V gene (reference sequence). V lost 1 base, J lost 4 bases, and 2 bases stayed unmatched. CDR3 residues: CASSLVDRGNQPQHF. CDR3 in DNA: TGTGCCAGCAGCTTAGTCGACAGGGGGAATCAGCCCCAGCATTTT.

The chain combines TRBV6-8 with TRBJ1-1, with 7 bases lining up with TRBD1. The trim removed 5 bases at V and 3 bases at J, leaving 15 bases unmatched. Per the germline V gene, CDR1 is MNHGY and CDR2 is SAAAGT. The CDR3 is made up of 17 amino acids. This CDR3 reads CASSRSGGRILDTEAFF. For the CDR3, the DNA is TGTGCCAGCAGTAGATCAGGGGGGCGCATTTTAGACACTGAAGCTTTCTTT.

The genes are TRBV15 and TRBJ1-1; 9 bases are a match to TRBD1. CDR3 size: 15 residues. V gave up 3 bases and J gave up 4 bases; unmatched junction bases: 6. Germline V gene data show CDR1 as LNHNV and CDR2 as YYDKDF (reference sequence). CDR3 loop: CATSREGQGLTEAFF. Written as DNA, the CDR3 is TGTGCCACCAGCAGGGAAGGACAGGGGCTCACTGAAGCTTTCTTT.

The rearrangement uses TRBV6-7 and TRBJ1-1; D remains unclear. TRBV6-7 carries the ORF label, with uncertain function. With 2 bases removed from V and 6 bases from J, the gap between germline ends came to 4 bases. This CDR3 spans 11 amino acids. This CDR3 is CASSYGAEAFF. The CDR3 bases are TGTGCCAGCAGTTACGGGGCTGAAGCTTTCTTT.

This clone was seen once. The chain couples TRBV18 to TRBJ2-2; D remains unclear. The CDR3 spans 17 residues. The germline V gene encodes CDR1 KGHSH and CDR2 LQKENI. Trimming shortened V by 3 bases and J by 0 bases, and 14 bases separated the two germline ends. The CDR3 sequence: CASSPLQRRANTGELFF. In DNA, the CDR3 is TGTGCCAGCTCACCCTTACAGAGACGGGCGAACACCGGGGAGCTGTTTTTT.

J is TRBJ1-1 and V is TRBV6-8; D perhaps matches TRBD1 (6 bases). The V end lost 2 bases, the J end lost 1 base, and 8 bases lay between the germline ends. The CDR3 runs 14 residues. Per the germline V gene, CDR1 is MNHGY and CDR2 is SAAAGT. CDR3 nucleotide sequence: TGTGCCAGCAGTTACGGGACACCGAACACTGAAGCTTTCTTT. It translates to CASSYGTPNTEAFF.

This clone has only a few counts. V and J are TRBV19 and TRBJ2-2; D gene ambiguous. This CDR3 has 13 residues. The germline V gene encodes CDR1 LNHDA and CDR2 SQIVND (reference sequence). Deletions cut 3 bases from V and 4 bases from J, with 6 bases between. The CDR3 bases are TGTGCCAGTAGTATTCTGGGCACCGGGGAGCTGTTTTTT. It is translated as CASSILGTGELFF.

The genes are TRBV19 and TRBJ1-5; the D gene is possibly TRBD1 (5 bases). V gave up 3 bases and J gave up 5 bases, with 11 bases separating them. Germline lookup yields CDR1 LNHDA and CDR2 SQIVND (reference sequence). The CDR3 consists of 14 residues. The CDR3 sequence is CASSIRAGDQPQHF. CDR3 nucleotides: TGTGCCAGTAGTATCAGGGCCGGGGATCAGCCCCAGCATTTT. Full variable domain (rest looked up from reference TRBV19 and TRBJ1-5): DGGITQSPKYLFRKEGQNVTLSCEQNLNHDAMYWYRQDPGQGLRLIYYSQIVNDFQKGDIAEGYSVSREKKESFPLTVTSAQKNPTAFYLCASSIRAGDQPQHFGDGTRLSIL.

The chain employs TRBV7-1 and TRBJ1-3; 8 nucleotides line up with TRBD1. TRBV7-1 is filed as an ORF, its function uncertain. The CDR3 loop spans 14 amino acids. Trimming at V came to 4 bases and at J to 3 bases, leaving 2 bases not matched to a gene. CDR3: CASSLDRGGNTIYF. DNA for the CDR3: TGTGCCAGCAGCTTAGACAGGGGTGGAAACACCATATATTTT.

V usage is TRBV23-1 and J usage is TRBJ1-3, with 7 bases aligning to TRBD1. TRBV23-1 carries the ORF label, with uncertain function. V lost 6 bases to trimming and J lost 0 bases; unmatched junction nucleotides: 17. The CDR3 loop spans 19 amino acids. CDR3 DNA sequence: TGCGCCAGCAGCCAAGTTAAATCGACAGGGATAAGCTCTGGAAACACCATATATTTT. It codes for CASSQVKSTGISSGNTIYF.